This is a list of T cell receptor beta chains from one sample in a study of CD8+ T cells in alopecia areata. Libraries were prepared by immunoSEQ multiplex PCR; TCRdb keeps only in-frame clonotypes and omits some of them. The sample lists about 180,000 clones, approximately 51% occurring once. Specimen: CD8+ T cells sorted from blood, collected around week 54, from a patient treated with tofacitinib. The receptors stem from a human donor with alopecia areata. Each CDR3 is given with its conserved first and last residue. The D gene is left open where the match is weak. The listing skips clone size in some rows; elsewhere it reads once, few, many or a size class.

clone_size | d_call | j_call | v_call | cdr3_nt | cdr3_aa
NA | NA | TRBJ2-7 | TRBV30 | TGTGCCTGGAGTCTGGCAGGGGAGCAGTACTTC | CAWSLAGEQYF
NA | NA | TRBJ2-5 | TRBV7-2 | TGTGCCAGCAGCTTGGGAGCATCGCGGGGCCAAGAGACCCAGTACTTC | CASSLGASRGQETQYF
NA | TRBD1 | TRBJ2-5 | TRBV6-1 | TGTGCCAGCAATCGACAGGGGGCTGAGACCCAGTACTTC | CASNRQGAETQYF
NA | NA | TRBJ1-5 | TRBV6-5 | TGTGCCAGCAGCCGCGATGGGGGGAATCAGCCCCAGCATTTT | CASSRDGGNQPQHF
NA | NA | TRBJ2-7 | TRBV30 | TGTGCCTGGGAACTTAAAGAGGGTCATGAAGCCTTCTACGAGCAGTACTTC | CAWELKEGHEAFYEQYF
few | TRBD2 | TRBJ2-7 | TRBV5-1 | TGCGCCAGCTCCGGGAGGGCAGGAGACCACGAGCAGTACTTC | CASSGRAGDHEQYF
NA | NA | TRBJ2-6 | TRBV7-3 | TGTGCCAGCAGTCTGCCGGGACTGATCTCTGGGGCCAACGTCCTGACTTTC | CASSLPGLISGANVLTF
few | NA | TRBJ1-1 | TRBV2 | TGTGCCAGCGTAATGAACACTGAAGCTTTCTTT | CASVMNTEAFF
NA | NA | TRBJ2-7 | TRBV5-1 | TGCGCCAGCAGCCGCCGGGGGCCCAGGGTCCACGAGCAGTACTTC | CASSRRGPRVHEQYF
once | TRBD2 | TRBJ2-2 | TRBV30 | TGTGCCTGGGGCGGGAGGAGAAGGTGGACCGGGGAGCTGTTTTTT | CAWGGRRRWTGELFF
NA | NA | TRBJ2-7 | TRBV13 | TGTGCCAGCAGCTTAGGCAGGACCTACGAGCAGTACTTC | CASSLGRTYEQYF
few | NA | TRBJ2-3 | TRBV5-5 | TGTGCCAGCAGCTTGGAGGTAGATACGCAGTATTTT | CASSLEVDTQYF
NA | NA | TRBJ2-7 | TRBV7-2 | TGTGCCAGCAGCTACGCCTACGAGCAGTACTTC | CASSYAYEQYF
NA | TRBD2 | TRBJ2-1 | TRBV6-5 | TGTGCCAGCAGTTACTCGATAGCGGGGGGCCTCAATGAGCAGTTCTTC | CASSYSIAGGLNEQFF
once | TRBD1 | TRBJ2-7 | TRBV25-1 | TGTGCCAGCAGTGAATGGGGGACAGGGAACGAGCAGTACTTC | CASSEWGTGNEQYF
NA | NA | TRBJ2-2 | TRBV27 | TGTGCCAGCAGCCTGATTGCCGGGGAGCTGTTTTTT | CASSLIAGELFF
once | TRBD1 | TRBJ2-7 | TRBV5-1 | TGCGCCAGCAGCTTGGGGGACAGCTCCTACGAGCAGTACTTC | CASSLGDSSYEQYF
NA | TRBD2 | TRBJ2-7 | TRBV27 | TGTGCCAGCAGCTATAGCGGGGGGGCAAGAGAGCAGTACTTC | CASSYSGGAREQYF
NA | NA | TRBJ2-3 | TRBV5-6 | TGTGCCAGCAGCGTGACAGATACGCAGTATTTT | CASSVTDTQYF
few | TRBD2 | TRBJ2-5 | TRBV13 | TGTGCCAGCAGCGGATGGACTAGCGGAGAGACCCAGTACTTC | CASSGWTSGETQYF
NA | NA | TRBJ1-2 | TRBV29-1 | TGCAGCGTCGATACAGGGTTCGACCCTAACTATGGCTACACCTTC | CSVDTGFDPNYGYTF
NA | NA | TRBJ1-5 | TRBV18 | TGTGCCAGCTCACCAGGCCAGGGCCATCAGCCCCAGCATTTT | CASSPGQGHQPQHF
NA | NA | TRBJ2-7 | TRBV5-1 | TGCGCCAGCAGCTTTTACCGGGACCTACGATACCAGTACTTC | CASSFYRDLRYQYF
few | NA | TRBJ2-5 | TRBV30 | TGTGCCTGGAGAGGGCAGGATGAGGTGACCCAGTACTTC | CAWRGQDEVTQYF
NA | NA | TRBJ2-4 | TRBV6-5 | TGTGCCAGCAGTGCCGGGACCCTAAGGCGGGACATTCAGTACTTC | CASSAGTLRRDIQYF
NA | NA | TRBJ1-1 | TRBV29-1 | TGCAGCGTCGGAGGGGGGCAGGGCACTGAAGCTTTCTTT | CSVGGGQGTEAFF
NA | NA | TRBJ1-1 | TRBV7-9 | TGTGCCAGCAGACCAGAGAACACTGAAGCTTTCTTT | CASRPENTEAFF
few | TRBD2 | TRBJ2-2 | TRBV30 | TGTGCCTGGAGTTGGGGGGAGCTAGCGGGGAACACCGGGGAGCTGTTTTTT | CAWSWGELAGNTGELFF
few | TRBD1 | TRBJ1-1 | TRBV2 | TGTGCCAGCAGAGACCCGGGACAGAAGAACACTGAAGCTTTCTTT | CASRDPGQKNTEAFF